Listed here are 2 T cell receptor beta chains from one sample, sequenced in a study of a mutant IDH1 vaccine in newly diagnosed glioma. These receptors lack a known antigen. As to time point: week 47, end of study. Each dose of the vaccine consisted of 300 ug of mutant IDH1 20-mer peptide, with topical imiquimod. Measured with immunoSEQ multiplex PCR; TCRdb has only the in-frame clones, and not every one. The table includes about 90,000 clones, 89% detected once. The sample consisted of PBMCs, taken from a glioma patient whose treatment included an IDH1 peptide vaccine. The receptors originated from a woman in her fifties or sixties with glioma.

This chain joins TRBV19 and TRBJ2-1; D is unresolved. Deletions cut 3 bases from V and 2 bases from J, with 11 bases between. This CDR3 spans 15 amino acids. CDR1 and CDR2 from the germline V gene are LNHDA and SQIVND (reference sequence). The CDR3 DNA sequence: TGTGCCAGTAGTATCGTGTCAGCAGCCTACAATGAGCAGTTCTTC. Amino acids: CASSIVSAAYNEQFF.

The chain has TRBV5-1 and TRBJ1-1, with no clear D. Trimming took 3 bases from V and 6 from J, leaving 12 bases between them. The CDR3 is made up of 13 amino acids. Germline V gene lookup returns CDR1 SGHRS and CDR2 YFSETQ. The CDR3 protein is CASSWNGGSEAFF. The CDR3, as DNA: TGCGCCAGCAGCTGGAACGGTGGTTCTGAAGCTTTCTTT.